This T cell receptor beta chain was recovered during a study of regulatory T cells in long-lasting Graves disease. Study-level points and caveats: Persistent patients had a count of shared public clonotypes (around 2,500) that exceeded that of new patients (about 970). Graves' patients with persistent disease showed TCR diversity lower than patients newly diagnosed. Limited samples may have lowered accuracy.

The V end lost 3 bases, the J end lost 7 bases, and 10 bases lay between the germline ends. This CDR3 has 13 amino acids. Germline-derived CDR1 and CDR2 are MNHEY and SVGAGI. The time point: persistent/refractory GD, antithyroid drugs over 5 years with positive TRAb. The TCR library was made from RNA that had been extracted from PBMCs in TRIzol. The source of the patients was an endocrinology department in Xi'an, China. As regards this clonotype: Its antigen is currently unknown.

CDR3 regions were amplified by Arm-PCR using iRepertoire HTBI primers to build TCR beta libraries. One entry per CDR3 protein, called by TCRdb with MiXCR from the multiplex PCR reads. The sample has roughly 450,000 distinct CDR3 sequences; around 21% are singletons. Sequencing used peripheral blood mononuclear cells (PBMCs), obtained when the disease was refractory, from a patient treated with antithyroid drugs. This TCR was recovered from a female donor with Graves disease. V is TRBV6-5 and J is TRBJ2-1; D is unclear. The CDR3 sequence is CASSYPVGNEQFF. The CDR3 coding sequence is TGTGCCAGCAGTTATCCCGTCGGGAATGAGCAGTTCTTC.